A selection of T cell receptor beta chains follows, all from one sample in a study of T cells in Graves' hyperthyroidism and ophthalmopathy. TCRdb reprocessed the multiplex PCR reads via MiXCR and lists one record per CDR3 protein. Of hundreds of thousands of distinct CDR3 sequences in the sample, about 15% were seen once. The sample consisted of blood. The receptors originated from a woman between 50 and 59 years old with Graves' ophthalmopathy. Both conserved end residues are part of each CDR3. D genes are given only for firm matches. Clone size is shown for a subset of rows, as once, few, many or a class of expanded clone.

v_gene,j_gene,d_gene,abundance,CDR3aa,CDR3nt
TRBV12-5,TRBJ2-2,TRBD2,many,CASGLLTGRALYTGELFF,TGTGCTAGTGGTTTGTTGACCGGGAGGGCCCTATACACCGGGGAGCTGTTTTTT
TRBV7-3,TRBJ2-3,.,.,CASSSKPGLSTDTQYF,TGTGCCAGCAGCTCGAAACCGGGACTCAGCACAGATACGCAGTATTTT
TRBV2,TRBJ2-7,.,many,CASRQETYEQYF,TGTGCCAGTCGACAGGAAACCTACGAGCAGTACTTC
TRBV20-1,TRBJ2-7,.,many,CSALRAGAYEQYF,TGCAGTGCTCTACGGGCAGGGGCCTACGAGCAGTACTTC
TRBV27,TRBJ1-2,.,few,CASSFNEQGYGYTF,TGTGCCAGCAGTTTCAACGAACAGGGCTATGGCTACACCTTC
TRBV19,TRBJ2-1,TRBD2,.,CASSMRAGGSYNEQFF,TGTGCCAGTAGTATGCGGGCGGGAGGTTCCTACAATGAGCAGTTCTTC
TRBV5-1,TRBJ1-1,.,many,CASSLVRGSEAFF,TGCGCCAGCAGCTTGGTAAGGGGGTCTGAAGCTTTCTTT
TRBV12-3/TRBV12-4,TRBJ2-2,TRBD1,many,CASSLRTGGTGELFF,TGTGCCAGCAGCCTACGGACAGGTGGCACCGGGGAGCTGTTTTTT
TRBV6-1,TRBJ2-5,TRBD1,many,CASSYVVGQGGETQYF,TGTGCCAGCAGTTACGTCGTGGGACAGGGGGGCGAGACCCAGTACTTC
TRBV6-5,TRBJ1-1,.,.,CASSYVGQNTEAFF,TGTGCCAGCAGTTACGTGGGCCAGAACACTGAAGCTTTCTTT
TRBV11-2,TRBJ2-3,TRBD2,.,CASSSSGLADSADTQYF,TGTGCCAGCAGTTCATCGGGACTAGCGGATAGCGCAGATACGCAGTATTTT
TRBV20-1,TRBJ2-1,TRBD1,many,CSATNPGQGYYNEQFF,TGCAGTGCTACTAATCCGGGACAGGGATACTACAATGAGCAGTTCTTC
TRBV7-2,TRBJ2-5,.,many,CASSPRLVTQETQYF,TGTGCCAGCAGCCCGAGACTAGTCACTCAAGAGACCCAGTACTTC
TRBV28,TRBJ1-5,.,.,CASRPTTLLNQPQHF,TGTGCCAGCAGACCAACAACGTTGCTAAATCAGCCCCAGCATTTT
TRBV12-3/TRBV12-4,TRBJ1-1,.,many,CAGSLKGGGRRTEAFF,TGTGCCGGCAGTTTAAAGGGTGGGGGACGACGCACTGAAGCTTTCTTT
TRBV9,TRBJ1-2,.,few,CASSVGRVGGYTF,TGTGCCAGCAGCGTAGGCAGGGTTGGCGGCTACACCTTC
TRBV18,TRBJ2-7,TRBD2,many,CASSPLLGGSYEQYF,TGTGCCAGCTCACCTCTTCTTGGCGGGAGCTACGAGCAGTACTTC
TRBV4-1,TRBJ2-2,.,many,CASSQDFESGVGPGELFF,TGCGCCAGCAGCCAAGATTTTGAGTCGGGAGTCGGTCCCGGGGAGCTGTTTTTT
TRBV11-2,TRBJ2-7,.,few,CASSLSEGIPYEQYF,TGTGCCAGCAGCTTATCGGAAGGAATCCCCTACGAGCAGTACTTC
TRBV20-1,TRBJ2-3,.,many,CSSRPSYTDTQYF,TGCAGCAGCCGGCCGAGCTACACAGATACGCAGTATTTT
TRBV7-2,TRBJ2-5,.,many,CASSPTRNRQETQYF,TGTGCCAGCAGCCCGACTAGGAATCGACAAGAGACCCAGTACTTC
TRBV12-3/TRBV12-4,TRBJ2-3,.,many,CASSPSGTRTDTQYF,TGTGCCAGCAGCCCCTCCGGGACCCGCACAGATACGCAGTATTTT
TRBV19,TRBJ2-2,TRBD2,few,CASSRAGGTGELFF,TGTGCCAGTAGTCGGGCGGGAGGGACCGGGGAGCTGTTTTTT
TRBV28,TRBJ2-1,TRBD1,many,CASSLHTSGTVPYNEQFF,TGTGCCAGCAGTTTACATACCTCCGGGACAGTGCCCTACAATGAGCAGTTCTTC
TRBV2,TRBJ1-2,TRBD1,.,CASSGDRVDPGYTF,TGTGCCAGCAGTGGGGACAGGGTGGACCCTGGCTACACCTTC
TRBV28,TRBJ2-7,.,many,CASSQQNLFSYEQYF,TGTGCCAGCAGTCAACAGAACCTTTTTTCCTACGAGCAGTACTTC
TRBV27,TRBJ1-2,TRBD1,many,CASLGLGTGLNYGYTF,TGTGCCAGCTTGGGTCTCGGGACAGGGCTGAACTATGGCTACACCTTC